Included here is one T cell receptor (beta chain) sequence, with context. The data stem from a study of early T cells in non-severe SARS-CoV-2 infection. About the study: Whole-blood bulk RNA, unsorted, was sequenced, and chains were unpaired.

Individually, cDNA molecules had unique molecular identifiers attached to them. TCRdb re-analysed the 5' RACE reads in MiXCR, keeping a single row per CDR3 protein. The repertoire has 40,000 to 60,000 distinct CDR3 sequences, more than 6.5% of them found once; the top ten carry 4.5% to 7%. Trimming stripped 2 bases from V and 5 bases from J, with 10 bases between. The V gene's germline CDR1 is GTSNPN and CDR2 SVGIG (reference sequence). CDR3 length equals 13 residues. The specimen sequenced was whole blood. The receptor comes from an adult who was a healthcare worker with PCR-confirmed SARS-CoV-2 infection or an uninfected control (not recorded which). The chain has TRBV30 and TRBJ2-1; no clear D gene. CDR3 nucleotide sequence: TGTGCCTGGAGTTGGGGTCCGAACAATGAGCAGTTCTTC. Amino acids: CAWSWGPNNEQFF. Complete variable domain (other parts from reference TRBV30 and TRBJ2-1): SQTIHQWPATLVQPVGSPLSLECTVEGTSNPNLYWYRQAAGRGLQLLFYSVGIGQISSEVPQNLSASRPQDRQFILSSKKLLLSDSGFYLCAWSWGPNNEQFFGPGTRLTVL.